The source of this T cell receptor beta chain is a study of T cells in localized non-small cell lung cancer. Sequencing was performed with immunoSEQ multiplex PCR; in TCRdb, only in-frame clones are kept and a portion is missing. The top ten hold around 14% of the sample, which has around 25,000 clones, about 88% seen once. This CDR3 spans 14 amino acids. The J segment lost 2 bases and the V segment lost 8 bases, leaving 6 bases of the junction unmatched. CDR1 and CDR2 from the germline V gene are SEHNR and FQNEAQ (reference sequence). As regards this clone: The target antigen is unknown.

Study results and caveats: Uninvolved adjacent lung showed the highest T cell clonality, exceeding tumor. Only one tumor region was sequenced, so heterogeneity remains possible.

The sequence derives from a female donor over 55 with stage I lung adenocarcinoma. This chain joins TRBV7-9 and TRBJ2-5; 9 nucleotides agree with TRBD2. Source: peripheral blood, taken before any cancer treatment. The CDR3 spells CASVSGRIQETQYF. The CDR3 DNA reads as TGTGCCAGCGTCAGCGGGAGGATTCAAGAGACCCAGTACTTC. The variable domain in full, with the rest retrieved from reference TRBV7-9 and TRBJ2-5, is DTGVSQNPRHKITKRGQNVTFRCDPISEHNRLYWYRQTLGQGPEFLTYFQNEAQLEKSRLLSDRFSAERPKGSFSTLEIQRTEQGDSAMYLCASVSGRIQETQYFGPGTRLLVL.